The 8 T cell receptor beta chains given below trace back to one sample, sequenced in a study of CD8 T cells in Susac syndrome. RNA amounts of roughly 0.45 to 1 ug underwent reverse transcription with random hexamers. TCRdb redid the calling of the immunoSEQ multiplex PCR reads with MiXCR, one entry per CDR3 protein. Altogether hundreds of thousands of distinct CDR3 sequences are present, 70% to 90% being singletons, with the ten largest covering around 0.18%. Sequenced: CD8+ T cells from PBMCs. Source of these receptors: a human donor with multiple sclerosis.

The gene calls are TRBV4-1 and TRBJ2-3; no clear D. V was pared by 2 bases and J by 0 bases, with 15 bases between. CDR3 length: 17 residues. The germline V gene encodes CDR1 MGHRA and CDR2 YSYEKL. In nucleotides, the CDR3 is TGCGCCAGCAGCCAATGGGCAGCCGACCTTAGCACAGATACGCAGTATTTT. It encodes CASSQWAADLSTDTQYF.

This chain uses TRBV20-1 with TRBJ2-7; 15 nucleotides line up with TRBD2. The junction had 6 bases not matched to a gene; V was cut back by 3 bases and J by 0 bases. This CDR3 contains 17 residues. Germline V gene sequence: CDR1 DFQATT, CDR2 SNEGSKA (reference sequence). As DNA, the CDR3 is TGCAGTGCTAGGTCCGGGACTAGCGGGAGGAGCTCCTACGAGCAGTACTTC. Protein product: CSARSGTSGRSSYEQYF.

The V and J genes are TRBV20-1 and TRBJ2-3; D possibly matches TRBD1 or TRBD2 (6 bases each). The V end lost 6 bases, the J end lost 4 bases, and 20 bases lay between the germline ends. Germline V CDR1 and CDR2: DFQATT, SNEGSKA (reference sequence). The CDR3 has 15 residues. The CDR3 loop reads CSAQKGGSGADTQYF. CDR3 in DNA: TGCAGTGCCCAAAAGGGGGGCTCCGGAGCAGATACGCAGTATTTT.

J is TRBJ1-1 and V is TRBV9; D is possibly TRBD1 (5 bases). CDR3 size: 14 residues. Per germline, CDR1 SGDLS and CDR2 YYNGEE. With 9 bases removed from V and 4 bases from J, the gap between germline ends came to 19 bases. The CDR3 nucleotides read TGTGCCACCCGACAATGGGCTGGGGGCACTGAAGCTTTCTTT. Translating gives CATRQWAGGTEAFF.

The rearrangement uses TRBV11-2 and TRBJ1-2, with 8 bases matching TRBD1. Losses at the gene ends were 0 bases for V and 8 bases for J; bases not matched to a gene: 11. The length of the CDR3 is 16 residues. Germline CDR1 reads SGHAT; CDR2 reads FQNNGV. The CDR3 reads CASSLEYGRGLEGYTF. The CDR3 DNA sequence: TGTGCCAGCAGCTTAGAGTATGGCAGGGGGCTTGAAGGCTACACCTTC.

CDR3 sequence reads: CASSSALGTSGTYEQYF. The CDR3 DNA reads as TGTGCCAGCAGTTCAGCACTCGGGACTAGCGGGACCTACGAGCAGTACTTC. J is TRBJ2-7 and V is TRBV27, with 13 bases identical to TRBD2. This CDR3 spans 17 amino acids. Losses at the gene ends were 4 bases for V and 2 bases for J; bases not matched to a gene: 8. Germline V gene data show CDR1 as MNHEY and CDR2 as SMNVEV (reference sequence).

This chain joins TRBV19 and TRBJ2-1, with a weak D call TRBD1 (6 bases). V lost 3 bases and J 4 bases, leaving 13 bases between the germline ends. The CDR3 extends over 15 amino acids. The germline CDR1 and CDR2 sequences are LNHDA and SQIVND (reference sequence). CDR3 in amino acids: CASSMTQGPYNEQFF. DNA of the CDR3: TGTGCCAGTAGTATGACACAGGGTCCGTACAATGAGCAGTTCTTC.

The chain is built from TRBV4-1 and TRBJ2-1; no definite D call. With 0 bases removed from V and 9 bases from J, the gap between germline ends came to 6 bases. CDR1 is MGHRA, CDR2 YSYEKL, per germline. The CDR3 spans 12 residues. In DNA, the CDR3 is TGCGCCAGCAGCCAAGACCGCTTTGAGCAGTTCTTC. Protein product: CASSQDRFEQFF.